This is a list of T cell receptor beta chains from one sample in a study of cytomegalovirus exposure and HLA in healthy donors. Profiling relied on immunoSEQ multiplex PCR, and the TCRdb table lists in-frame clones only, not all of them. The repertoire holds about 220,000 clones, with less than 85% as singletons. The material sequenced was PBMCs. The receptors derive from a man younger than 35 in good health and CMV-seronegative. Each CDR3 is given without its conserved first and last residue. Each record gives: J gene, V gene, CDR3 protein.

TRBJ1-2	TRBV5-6	ASSPPGGHYGYT
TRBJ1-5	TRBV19	ASSTGGGGNQPQH
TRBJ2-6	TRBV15	ATSHLGTGANVLT
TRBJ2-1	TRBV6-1	ASSWGQVSYNEQF
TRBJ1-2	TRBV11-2	ASSPGHTANYGYT
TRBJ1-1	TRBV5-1	ASSLAGFMNTEAF
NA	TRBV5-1	ASSLARQTSYEQY
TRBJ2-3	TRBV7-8	ASSLGSQGVTDTQY
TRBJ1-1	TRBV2	ASEGVGNTEAF
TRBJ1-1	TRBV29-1	SVEDSYIVEAF
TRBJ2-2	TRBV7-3	ASSLLAGDTGELF
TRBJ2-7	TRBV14	ASSQEAGGTYEQY
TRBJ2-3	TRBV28	ASSTRLEADTQY
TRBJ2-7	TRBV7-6	ASSSTSGNLDEQY
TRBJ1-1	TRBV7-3	ASSLTGGTEAF
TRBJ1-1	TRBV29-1	SVDSGNRAF
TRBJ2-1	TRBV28	ASSSSGLAGGFTNEQF
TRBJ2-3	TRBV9	ASSARRATGDRHTRSTDTQY
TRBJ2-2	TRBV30	AWSDSGRATGELF
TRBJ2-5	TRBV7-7	ASSLGTSGPGGTQY
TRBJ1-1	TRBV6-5	ASSYSGGTEAF
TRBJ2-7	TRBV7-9	ASSLPGAYEQY
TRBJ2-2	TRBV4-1	ASSQHAEGGELF
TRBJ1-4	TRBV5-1	ASKDRGELHEKLF
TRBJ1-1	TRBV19	ASSIVLVQGKVEAEAF
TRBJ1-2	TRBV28	ASSSASVYGYT
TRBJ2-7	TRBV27	ASSLLSGTPYEQY
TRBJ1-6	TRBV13	ASSASGTRSSYNSPLH
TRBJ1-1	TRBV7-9	ASSSLEGATEAF
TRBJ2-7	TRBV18	ASSPGASVHEQY
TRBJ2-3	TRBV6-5	ASSSTGWADTQY
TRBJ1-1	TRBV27	ASSLTSNTEAF
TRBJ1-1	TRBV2	ASSEIPTGEAF
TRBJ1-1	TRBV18	ASSPLEGATEAF
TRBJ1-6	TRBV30	AWAGGINSPLH
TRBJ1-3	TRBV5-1	ASSGGDRASGNTIY
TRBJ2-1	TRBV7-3	ASSLGGGPYNEQF
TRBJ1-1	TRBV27	ASRRQAGTEAF
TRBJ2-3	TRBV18	ASSPGTGHGDTQY
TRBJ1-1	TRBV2	ASSLQGGNEAF
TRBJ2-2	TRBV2	ASSLTGMNTGELF
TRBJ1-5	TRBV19	ASSMQGGSYQPQH
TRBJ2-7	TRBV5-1	ASAWRGAGGEQY
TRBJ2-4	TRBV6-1	ASRVQELAKNIQY
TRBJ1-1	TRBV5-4	ASSLEFSYTEAF
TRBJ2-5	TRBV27	ASSLFRGETQY
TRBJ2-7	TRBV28	ASRWREGVEQY
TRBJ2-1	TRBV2	ASSEDGAGNEQF
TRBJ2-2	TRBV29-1	SVESGSGELF
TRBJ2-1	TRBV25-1	ASRPTIGGDEQF
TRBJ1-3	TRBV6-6	ASSSGQVSANTIY
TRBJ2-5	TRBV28	ASSLRQETQY
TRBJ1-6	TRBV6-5	ASSIDWGRNSPLH